These 5 T cell receptor beta chains originate from one sample sequenced in a study of T cell changes during pregnancy in multiple sclerosis. The repertoire was sequenced with immunoSEQ multiplex PCR; TCRdb's copy has only in-frame clones and lacks some. The sample carries 20,000 to 25,000 clones, over 75% recorded once. The sequencing here drew on CD8+ T cells from peripheral blood mononuclear cells, taken after pregnancy. Receptor source: a female donor with multiple sclerosis, enrolled in a pregnancy study.

The genes are TRBV5-1 and TRBJ2-1; 9 nucleotides agree with TRBD2. The J segment lost 0 bases and the V segment lost 3 bases, leaving 10 bases of the junction unmatched. Germline loops: CDR1 SGHRS, CDR2 YFSETQ. This CDR3 is built from 18 residues. CDR3 residues: CASSWLASGASSYNEQFF. The CDR3 DNA reads TGCGCCAGCAGCTGGCTGGCTAGCGGGGCTAGCTCCTACAATGAGCAGTTCTTC. The full variable domain, completed using reference TRBV5-1 and TRBJ2-1, is KAGVTQTPRYLIKTRGQQVTLSCSPISGHRSVSWYQQTPGQGLQFLFEYFSETQRNKGNFPGRFSGRQFSNSRSEMNVSTLELGDSALYLCASSWLASGASSYNEQFFGPGTRLTVL.

This clone was picked up a small number of times. The CDR3 DNA sequence: TGTGCCAGCAGTCCATCCACAGGGGAAGATACCTACGAGCAGTACTTC. Its protein is CASSPSTGEDTYEQYF. This chain joins TRBV27 and TRBJ2-7, with 7 bases matching TRBD1. The V segment lost 5 bases and the J segment 2 bases; nucleotides outside the gene matches: 12. The CDR3 runs 16 residues. Germline V gene data show CDR1 as MNHEY and CDR2 as SMNVEV (reference sequence).

The V call is TRBV29-1, the J call TRBJ1-2; 8 nucleotides match TRBD1. Looked up from germline, CDR1 is SQVTM and CDR2 is ANQGSEA. This CDR3 has 14 amino acids. Losses at the gene ends were 6 bases for V and 6 bases for J; bases not matched to a gene: 12. CDR3 in amino acids: CSVQLDRALNGYTF. CDR3 bases: TGCAGCGTGCAGCTGGACAGGGCCCTTAATGGCTACACCTTC. Variable domain in full (rest from reference TRBV29-1 and TRBJ1-2): SAVISQKPSRDICQRGTSLTIQCQVDSQVTMMFWYRQQPGQSLTLIATANQGSEATYESGFVIDKFPISRPNLTFSTLTVSNMSPEDSSIYLCSVQLDRALNGYTFGSGTRLTVV.

The chain links TRBV5-4 to TRBJ2-1; TRBD2 matches 8 bases. V shed 7 bases, J shed 8 bases, and the junction held 14 bases outside the gene matches. This CDR3 contains 15 residues. Germline assignment: CDR1 SGHNT and CDR2 YYREEE (reference sequence). The CDR3 sequence is CASPPPEREWHEQFF. The DNA for the CDR3 is TGTGCCAGCCCCCCCCCGGAGCGGGAGTGGCATGAGCAGTTCTTC.

The chain combines TRBV10-3 with TRBJ1-1; 7 bases match TRBD1. The CDR3 is 14 amino acids. V lost 3 bases to trimming and J lost 4 bases; unmatched junction nucleotides: 5. The germline V gene encodes CDR1 ENHRY and CDR2 SYGVKD. The chain's CDR3 is CAISEGQGGTEAFF. For the CDR3, the DNA is TGTGCCATCAGTGAAGGGCAGGGGGGCACTGAAGCTTTCTTT.